These T cell receptor beta chains were read from a single sample in a study of spatial heterogeneity in lung cancer. TCRdb fed the 5' RACE reads into MiXCR, producing one record per CDR3 protein. The sample includes more than 85,000 distinct CDR3 sequences, roughly 8.7% of them seen just once. The starting material was PBMCs, obtained at surgery. Receptors originate from a male donor with early-stage non-small cell lung cancer. The CDR3 runs from the conserved cysteine through the conserved F or W. The D gene is left open where the match is weak. Size is stated for part of the rows, as once, few or many counts, or as a class when the clone is expanded.

V,D,J,size,CDR3,DNA
TRBV6-2/TRBV6-3,NA,TRBJ2-1,NA,CASSLRGGLSYNEQFF,TGTGCCAGCAGTCTTCGTGGGGGGCTTTCCTACAATGAGCAGTTCTTC
TRBV24-1,TRBD1,TRBJ2-7,few,CATSDTDRAQYF,TGTGCCACCAGTGATACGGACAGGGCCCAGTACTTC
TRBV6-5,TRBD1,TRBJ2-7,many,CASSIDGTGKSYEQYF,TGTGCCAGCAGTATAGACGGGACAGGCAAATCCTACGAGCAGTACTTC
TRBV28,NA,TRBJ1-2,many,CASSQGLDYGYTF,TGTGCCAGCAGTCAGGGGCTAGACTATGGCTACACCTTC
TRBV12-3/TRBV12-4,NA,TRBJ1-2,few,CASSLQGYGYTF,TGTGCCAGCAGTTTGCAGGGCTATGGCTACACCTTC
TRBV14,NA,TRBJ1-1,NA,CASSQKLSRNTEAFF,TGTGCCAGCAGCCAAAAGCTATCCAGAAACACTGAAGCTTTCTTT
TRBV20-1,NA,TRBJ2-7,few,CSAPKDLIDEQYF,TGCAGTGCTCCTAAGGACCTGATAGACGAGCAGTACTTC
TRBV29-1,NA,TRBJ2-2,many,CSVVWQAWTGELFF,TGCAGCGTTGTTTGGCAGGCTTGGACCGGGGAGCTGTTTTTT
TRBV5-1,NA,TRBJ1-1,many,CASSLGQTFEAFF,TGCGCCAGCAGCTTGGGGCAGACCTTTGAAGCTTTCTTT
TRBV20-1,NA,TRBJ1-1,few,CSAWTGMNTEAFF,TGCAGTGCTTGGACGGGAATGAACACTGAAGCTTTCTTT
TRBV7-6,NA,TRBJ2-7,many,CASSSTTYEQYF,TGTGCCAGCAGCTCCACTACTTACGAGCAGTACTTC
TRBV18,TRBD2,TRBJ2-7,many,CATARGVQNEQYF,TGTGCCACGGCCCGGGGGGTGCAGAACGAGCAGTACTTC
TRBV6-2/TRBV6-3,TRBD1,TRBJ2-2,NA,CASSYYRGTNTGELFF,TGTGCCAGCAGTTACTACAGGGGCACAAACACCGGGGAGCTGTTTTTT
TRBV29-1,NA,TRBJ2-5,few,CSVDLWGRETQYF,TGCAGCGTTGATCTCTGGGGCCGAGAGACCCAGTACTTC
TRBV29-1,NA,TRBJ2-7,NA,CSVQQQTLNEQYF,TGCAGCGTACAGCAGCAGACACTTAACGAGCAGTACTTC
TRBV7-9,TRBD1,TRBJ1-2,many,CASSSGTGNYGYTF,TGTGCCAGCAGCTCCGGGACAGGGAACTATGGCTACACCTTC
TRBV15,NA,TRBJ1-1,few,CATSRGRTAARGNTEAFF,TGTGCCACCAGCAGGGGAAGGACAGCCGCTCGCGGAAACACTGAAGCTTTCTTT
TRBV5-1,TRBD2,TRBJ2-1,many,CASSFSGTRGDEQFF,TGCGCCAGCAGCTTCTCCGGGACTAGGGGAGATGAGCAGTTCTTC
TRBV20-1,NA,TRBJ1-1,few,CSARSWGQNTEAFF,TGCAGTGCTAGAAGTTGGGGACAGAACACTGAAGCTTTCTTT
TRBV5-1,NA,TRBJ2-7,NA,CASSSDPQGGEQYF,TGCGCCAGCAGCTCGGACCCTCAGGGTGGCGAGCAGTACTTC
TRBV3-1,NA,TRBJ2-7,NA,CASSQDWSRAYEQYF,TGTGCCAGCAGCCAAGATTGGTCCCGCGCCTACGAGCAGTACTTC
TRBV2,TRBD1,TRBJ1-5,NA,CASSEARQGVQPQHF,TGTGCCAGCAGTGAAGCCCGACAGGGGGTTCAGCCCCAGCATTTT
TRBV12-3/TRBV12-4,NA,TRBJ2-2,few,CASSRIGELFF,TGTGCCAGCAGTAGGATCGGGGAGCTGTTTTTT
TRBV20-1,NA,TRBJ2-2,NA,CSASHRETTGELFF,TGCAGTGCTAGTCACAGGGAGACAACCGGGGAGCTGTTTTTT
TRBV24-1,NA,TRBJ2-1,many,CATSTRSYNEQFF,TGTGCCACCAGTACCCGTTCCTACAATGAGCAGTTCTTC
TRBV9,TRBD1,TRBJ2-3,once,CASSPSGQGATDTQYF,TGTGCCAGCAGCCCTAGTGGGCAGGGGGCCACAGATACGCAGTATTTT
TRBV7-9,NA,TRBJ2-2,few,CASSPQAGNTGELFF,TGTGCCAGCAGCCCCCAGGCGGGAAACACCGGGGAGCTGTTTTTT
TRBV28,TRBD1,TRBJ1-1,once,CATKGPGTANTEAFF,TGTGCCACCAAGGGTCCCGGGACAGCGAACACCGAAGCTTTCTTC
TRBV20-1,NA,TRBJ1-2,NA,CSATREGLDGYTF,TGCAGTGCTACCCGGGAGGGCTTAGATGGCTACACCTTC
TRBV28,NA,TRBJ2-2,few,CASTPNVGELFF,TGTGCCAGCACGCCTAATGTGGGGGAGCTGTTTTTT
TRBV20-1,NA,TRBJ2-1,few,CSARDGGAYNEQFF,TGCAGTGCTAGAGACGGGGGCGCCTACAATGAGCAGTTCTTC
TRBV30,TRBD1,TRBJ1-1,many,CAWSEAGGADTEAFF,TGTGCCTGGAGTGAGGCAGGGGGCGCGGACACTGAAGCTTTCTTT
TRBV5-6,NA,TRBJ2-5,once,CASSPVPRETQYF,TGTGCCAGCAGCCCCGTCCCCCGTGAGACCCAGTACTTC
TRBV12-3/TRBV12-4,NA,TRBJ1-1,NA,CASSKGTEAFF,TGTGCCAGCAGTAAGGGCACTGAAGCTTTCTTT
TRBV7-2,NA,TRBJ2-5,NA,CASSPGYRSQETQYF,TGTGCCAGCAGCCCGGGTTACAGGAGCCAAGAGACCCAGTACTTC
TRBV4-2,TRBD1,TRBJ1-1,many,CASSQDNRRTGFTEAFF,TGTGCCAGCAGCCAAGATAATCGTAGGACAGGGTTCACTGAAGCTTTCTTT
TRBV5-1,NA,TRBJ2-4,NA,CASSSGQPPDIQYF,TGCGCCAGCAGCTCCGGACAACCTCCTGACATTCAGTACTTC
TRBV9,NA,TRBJ2-3,NA,CASSTRTSTDTQYF,TGTGCCAGCAGCACGCGGACCAGCACAGATACGCAGTATTTT
TRBV2,NA,TRBJ2-3,NA,CASKQLASTDTQYF,TGTGCCAGCAAGCAACTCGCTAGCACAGATACGCAGTATTTT
TRBV28,NA,TRBJ2-2,many,CASSSLGLTGELFF,TGTGCCAGCAGTTCCCTCGGGCTGACCGGGGAGCTGTTTTTT
TRBV6-5,TRBD1,TRBJ2-6,NA,CASSTTGAEAGANVLTF,TGTGCCAGCAGTACGACAGGGGCAGAAGCTGGGGCCAACGTCCTGACTTTC
TRBV20-1,TRBD1,TRBJ1-2,few,CSAQDRDIGYTF,TGCAGTGCCCAAGACAGGGATATTGGCTACACCTTC
TRBV19,NA,TRBJ1-2,many,CASSTEQGPPGYGYTF,TGTGCCAGTAGTACCGAGCAGGGACCGCCCGGCTATGGCTACACCTTC
TRBV28,NA,TRBJ1-2,few,CASSFGRYGYTF,TGTGCCAGCAGTTTTGGTCGCTATGGCTACACCTTC
TRBV5-5,TRBD1,TRBJ2-7,NA,CASSFTAGTGSYEQYF,TGTGCCAGCAGCTTTACCGCCGGGACAGGCTCCTACGAGCAGTACTTC
TRBV20-1,NA,TRBJ1-4,many,CSASQAGRHEKLFF,TGCAGTGCTAGCCAGGCAGGGAGGCATGAAAAACTGTTTTTT
TRBV7-3,TRBD2,TRBJ2-1,NA,CASSLGAGAYNEQFF,TGTGCCAGCAGCTTAGGAGCGGGGGCCTACAATGAGCAGTTCTTC
TRBV6-5,TRBD2,TRBJ2-1,many,CASSPGLAGADEQFF,TGTGCCAGCAGTCCCGGACTAGCGGGAGCCGATGAGCAGTTCTTC